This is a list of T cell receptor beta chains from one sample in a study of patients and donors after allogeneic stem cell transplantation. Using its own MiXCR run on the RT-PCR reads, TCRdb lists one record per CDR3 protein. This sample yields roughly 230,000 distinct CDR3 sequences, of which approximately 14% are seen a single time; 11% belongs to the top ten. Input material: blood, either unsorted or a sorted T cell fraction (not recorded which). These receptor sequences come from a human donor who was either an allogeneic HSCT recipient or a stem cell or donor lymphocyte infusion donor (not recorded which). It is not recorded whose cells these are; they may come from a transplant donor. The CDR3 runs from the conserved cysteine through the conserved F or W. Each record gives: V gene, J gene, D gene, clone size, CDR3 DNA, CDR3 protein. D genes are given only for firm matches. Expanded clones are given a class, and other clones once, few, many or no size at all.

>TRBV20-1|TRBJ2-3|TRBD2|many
TGCAGTGCCAAAGGGTCTAGCGGGTTCACAGATACGCAGTATTTT
CSAKGSSGFTDTQYF
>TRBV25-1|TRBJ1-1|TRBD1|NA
TGTGCCAGCAGAGAGACAGGGAGGACTGAAGCTTTCTTT
CASRETGRTEAFF
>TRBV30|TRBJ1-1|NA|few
TGTGCCTGGAGTGGACTACATATGAACACTGAAGCTTTCTTT
CAWSGLHMNTEAFF
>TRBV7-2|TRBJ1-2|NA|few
TGTGCCAGCAGCTTAGGTGGAACATCCTGGGGCTACACCTTC
CASSLGGTSWGYTF
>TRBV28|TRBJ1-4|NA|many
TGTGCCAGTAGTAGCGGGGCAGACAATGAAAAACTGTTTTTT
CASSSGADNEKLFF
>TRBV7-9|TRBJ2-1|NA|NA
TGTGCCAGCAGCTTAGATTTCGGTGACGGCGGTGGTCGGCAGTTCTTC
CASSLDFGDGGGRQFF
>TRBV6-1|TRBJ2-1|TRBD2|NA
TGTGCCAGCAGTCCCGAGCGGGAGGGCTCCCGGTTCTTC
CASSPEREGSRFF
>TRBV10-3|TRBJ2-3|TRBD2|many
TGTGCCATCAGTGAGACCAAGACTAGCGCGACAGATACGCAGTATTTT
CAISETKTSATDTQYF
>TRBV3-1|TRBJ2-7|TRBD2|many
TGTGCCAGCAGCCAAAGCGGGGGGAGCTCCTACGAGCAGTACTTC
CASSQSGGSSYEQYF
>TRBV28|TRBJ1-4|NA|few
TGTGCCAGCAGCCCCCCGCCCCGGGAAAAACTGTTTTTT
CASSPPPREKLFF
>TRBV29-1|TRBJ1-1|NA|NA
TGCAGCGTTGAAAACAGTGAAGCTTTCTTT
CSVENSEAFF
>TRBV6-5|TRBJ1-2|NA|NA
TGTGCCAGCAGTTACTTTCAGGGTACCTATGGCTACACCTTC
CASSYFQGTYGYTF
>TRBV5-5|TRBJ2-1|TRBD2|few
TGTGCCAGCAGCTTGGTGCTAGCGGCCTACAATGAGCAGTTCTTC
CASSLVLAAYNEQFF
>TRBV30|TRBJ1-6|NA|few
TGTGCCTGGAGTCCGGGGGGCTACATATCACCCCTCCACTTT
CAWSPGGYISPLHF
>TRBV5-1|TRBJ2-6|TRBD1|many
TGCGCCAGCACCTTGGGGACAGGGGGAACTGGGGCCAACGTCCTGACTTTC
CASTLGTGGTGANVLTF
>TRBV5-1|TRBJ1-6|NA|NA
TGCGCCAGCTCCCCGGCGGGGGTGGGGAATTCACCCCTCCACTTT
CASSPAGVGNSPLHF
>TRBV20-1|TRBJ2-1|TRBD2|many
TGCAGTGCTAGAGCTATGGCGGGAGGGTTCAATGAGCAGTTCTTC
CSARAMAGGFNEQFF
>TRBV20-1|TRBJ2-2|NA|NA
TGCAGTGCTAGAGATCTTCGTGCTGCGACCGGGGAGCTGTTTTTT
CSARDLRAATGELFF
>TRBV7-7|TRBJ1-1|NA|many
TGTGCCAGCAGCCGGGACACTAACACTGAAGCTTTCTTT
CASSRDTNTEAFF
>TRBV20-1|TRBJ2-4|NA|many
TGCAGTGCTAGAGGGACCGGGATTCCCGGCGAAAACATTCAGTACTTC
CSARGTGIPGENIQYF
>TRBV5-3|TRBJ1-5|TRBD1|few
TGTGCCAGAAGCCGAGTAAAGACCGGGACAGGGTTGAGATACGACAATCAGCCCCAGCATTTT
CARSRVKTGTGLRYDNQPQHF
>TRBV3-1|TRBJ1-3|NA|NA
TGTGCCAGCAGCCCCCTCGGGAAGGGCCCGGGAAACACCATATATTTT
CASSPLGKGPGNTIYF
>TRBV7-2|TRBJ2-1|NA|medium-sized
TGTGCCAGCAGCTTAGCTTTCGGGAGCTCCTACAATGAGCAGTTCTTC
CASSLAFGSSYNEQFF
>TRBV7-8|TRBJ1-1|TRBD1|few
TGTGCCAGCAGCCGAGGGGGCACGAACACTGAAGCTTTCTTT
CASSRGGTNTEAFF
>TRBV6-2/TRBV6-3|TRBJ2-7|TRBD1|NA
TGTGCCAGCACAACCCGGGACAGTCTTAGTTACGAGCAGTACTTC
CASTTRDSLSYEQYF
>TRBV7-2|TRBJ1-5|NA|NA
TGTGCCAGCAGCTTATATGACAGTTACAATCAGCCCCAGCATTTT
CASSLYDSYNQPQHF
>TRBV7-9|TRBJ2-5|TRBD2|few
TGTGCCAGCAGCTTTCAAGGTCGGGGGGTTCGGGAGACCCAGTACTTC
CASSFQGRGVRETQYF
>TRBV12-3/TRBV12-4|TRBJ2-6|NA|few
TGTGCCAGTCGTTACGGCCGGCTCTCTGGGGCCAACGTCCTGACTTTC
CASRYGRLSGANVLTF
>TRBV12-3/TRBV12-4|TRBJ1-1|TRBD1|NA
TGTGCCAGCAGTTTAGATACAGGGGGCACTGAAGCTTTCTTT
CASSLDTGGTEAFF
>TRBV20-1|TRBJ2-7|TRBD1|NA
TGCAGTGCTTCGACGACAGGGCACTACGAGCAGTACTTC
CSASTTGHYEQYF
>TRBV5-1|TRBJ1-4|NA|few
TGCGCCAGCAGCACTGGACAGAGAACAACTAATGAAAAACTGTTTTTT
CASSTGQRTTNEKLFF
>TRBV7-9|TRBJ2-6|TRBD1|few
TGTGCCAGCAGCTTAGCAGGGGGCCCAGGGGCCAACGTCCTGACTTTC
CASSLAGGPGANVLTF
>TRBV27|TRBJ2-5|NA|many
TGTGCCAGCAGTCCGATTCCTTCGGCGGGGACACAAGGGACCCAGTACTTC
CASSPIPSAGTQGTQYF
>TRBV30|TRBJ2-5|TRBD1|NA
TGTGCCTGGAGCGTGGGACAGGACCAAGAGACCCAGTACTTC
CAWSVGQDQETQYF
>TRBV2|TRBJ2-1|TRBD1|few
TGTGCCAGCACCTTGACAGGGGTTAATAAGCAGTTCTTC
CASTLTGVNKQFF
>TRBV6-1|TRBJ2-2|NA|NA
TGTGCCAGCAGGAGGATGGGGGGTCGGGGCACCGGGGAGCTGTTTTTT
CASRRMGGRGTGELFF
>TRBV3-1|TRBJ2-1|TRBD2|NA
TGTGCCAGCAGCCAAGGCTTCCTAGCGGGAGGAAATGAGCAGTTCTTC
CASSQGFLAGGNEQFF
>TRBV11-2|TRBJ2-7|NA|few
TGTGCCAGCAGCTCATCCCGGGGACGTTTCTACGAGCAGTACTTC
CASSSSRGRFYEQYF
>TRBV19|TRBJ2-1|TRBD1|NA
TGTGCCAGTAGTACCCGACGTCCCGACAGGGATGAGCAGTTCTTC
CASSTRRPDRDEQFF
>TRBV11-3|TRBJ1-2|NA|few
TGTGCCAGCAGCTTAGATCCCACCGGGCACTTC
CASSLDPTGHF
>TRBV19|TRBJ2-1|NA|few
TGTGCCAGTAGTAAGGCTAGCTCCTCCTACAATGAGCAGTTCTTC
CASSKASSSYNEQFF
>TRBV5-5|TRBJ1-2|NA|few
TGTGCCAGCAGCTTCAATTCCGGCTCGGGCTACACCTTC
CASSFNSGSGYTF
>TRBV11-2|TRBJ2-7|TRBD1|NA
TGTGCCAGCAGCTTATACAGGGGGGCCTACGAGCAGTACTTC
CASSLYRGAYEQYF
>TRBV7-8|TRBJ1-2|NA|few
TGTGCCAGCAGCTTAGTAATGAAGGGTAGCGGCTATGGCTACACCTTC
CASSLVMKGSGYGYTF